The 30 T cell receptor beta chains below were found in one sample sequenced in a study of T cell responses to AZD1222 COVID-19 vaccine. TCRdb keeps only in-frame clones here, not all; method: immunoSEQ multiplex PCR. The data show 100,000 to 150,000 clones, 88% seen once. This sample comprised peripheral blood, obtained on day 0 of AZD1222 vaccination. These receptors were taken from an adult in good health.

The CDR3 here is CASSLGQPGSNYNEQFF. CDR3 sequence (DNA): TGTGCCAGCAGCCTCGGACAGCCCGGGTCTAACTACAATGAGCAGTTCTTC. This chain joins TRBV5-6 and TRBJ2-1, with D maybe TRBD1 (6 bases). CDR1 and CDR2 (germline): SGHDT, YYEEEE. CDR3 length: 17 residues. The V and J ends lost 4 bases and 3 bases respectively, with 20 bases between them.

The gene calls are TRBV15 and TRBJ1-5; D perhaps matches TRBD1 (6 bases). Germline lookup yields CDR1 LNHNV and CDR2 YYDKDF (reference sequence). V was trimmed by 3 bases and J by 5 bases, leaving 11 bases between them. This CDR3 spans 14 amino acids. The CDR3 nucleotides are TGTGCCACCAGCAGCCATAGGGGGTATCAGCCCCAGCATTTT. Residues: CATSSHRGYQPQHF.

The chain recombines TRBV6-2 or TRBV6-3 with TRBJ1-4; the D is unclear. Germline CDR1 is MNHEY and CDR2 is SVGEGT. The CDR3 loop spans 16 amino acids. Trimming took off 2 bases at V and 0 bases at J, with 10 bases between the two ends. The chain's CDR3 is CASSYVAGSTNEKLFF. CDR3 in DNA: TGTGCCAGCAGTTACGTTGCGGGATCAACTAATGAAAAACTGTTTTTT.

This rearrangement joins TRBV7-6 to TRBJ2-5; D uncertain. The CDR3 contains 15 residues. The V end lost 9 bases, the J end lost 5 bases, and 22 bases lay between the germline ends. Germline V CDR1 and CDR2: SGHVS, FNYEAQ. The CDR3 DNA reads TGTGCCAGTGTCTATGGGTCTACACTGGGGGAGACCCAGTACTTC. Encoded protein: CASVYGSTLGETQYF.

This clone showed up just once. This sequence joins TRBV19 and TRBJ1-5; 9 bases agree with TRBD1. The CDR3 contains 15 residues. V was pared by 6 bases and J by 1 base, with 4 bases of the junction left unmatched. Per the germline V gene, CDR1 is LNHDA and CDR2 is SQIVND (reference sequence). CDR3 coding DNA: TGTGCCAGTAGCCCGGGACAGGGAAGCAATCAGCCCCAGCATTTT. Its protein is CASSPGQGSNQPQHF.

The chain has TRBV7-9 and TRBJ1-2; D remains ambiguous. In germline, CDR1 is SEHNR, CDR2 FQNEAQ (reference sequence). V was shortened by 5 bases and J by 7 bases, with 14 bases between the two germline ends. This CDR3 is 13 amino acids long. The CDR3 DNA sequence: TGTGCCAGCAGCACGCCGGTTGGGGTTGGCTACACCTTC. It is translated as CASSTPVGVGYTF.

The chain recombines TRBV11-2 with TRBJ2-5, with 8 bases identical to TRBD2. The V and J ends lost 1 base and 5 bases, in that order; junction bases with no gene match: 3. The CDR3 is 14 amino acids. Germline V gives CDR1 SGHAT, CDR2 FQNNGV. CDR3 coding DNA: TGTGCCAGCAGCTTAGCGACTAGCGAGGAGACCCAGTACTTC. Translating it yields CASSLATSEETQYF.

The chain is built from TRBV27 and TRBJ2-7, with D unclear. The length of the CDR3 is 13 residues. The V end was cut by 4 bases, the J end by 0 bases, with 7 bases between. The V gene's germline CDR1 is MNHEY and CDR2 SMNVEV (reference sequence). The DNA for the CDR3 is TGTGCCAGCAGTTGGGCAGCCTCCTACGAGCAGTACTTC. It yields the protein CASSWAASYEQYF.

The rearrangement uses TRBV6-5 and TRBJ2-7; 8 bases are shared with TRBD2. This CDR3 contains 11 residues. Looked up from germline, CDR1 is MNHEY and CDR2 is SVGAGI. V was clipped by 5 bases and J by 12 bases; unmatched bases: 6. For the CDR3, the DNA is TGTGCCAGCAGTCCCCGGGAGGGAGCGTACTTC. Its protein is CASSPREGAYF.

The chain uses TRBV5-1 and TRBJ1-2, with D tentatively TRBD1 (6 bases). The V gene's germline CDR1 is SGHRS and CDR2 YFSETQ. With 5 bases removed from V and 4 bases from J, the gap between germline ends came to 15 bases. The CDR3 loop spans 14 amino acids. CDR3 in amino acids: CASSSGQTGYGYTF. The CDR3 coding sequence is TGCGCCAGCAGTTCTGGACAGACGGGCTATGGCTACACCTTC.

The gene calls are TRBV12-5 and TRBJ2-3, with 10 bases identical to TRBD2. The trim removed 3 bases at V and 9 bases at J, leaving 3 bases unmatched. Germline CDR1 LGHNT, CDR2 FRNRAP. The CDR3 is 13 amino acids. The CDR3 nucleotides read TGTGCTAGTGGTTTAGCGGGGGGGACCACGCAGTATTTT. It encodes CASGLAGGTTQYF.

A word on this clone: Other DNA sequences of this sample code for an identical CDR3. The gene calls are TRBV24-1 and TRBJ2-7; D is uncertain. This CDR3 region has 11 residues. With 4 bases removed from V and 4 bases from J, the gap between germline ends came to 4 bases. Germline V gene data show CDR1 as KGHDR and CDR2 as SFDVKD. DNA of the CDR3: TGTGCCACCAGTGACAGATACGAGCAGTACTTC. It is translated as CATSDRYEQYF.

This chain uses TRBV6-6 with TRBJ1-4; the D gene is possibly TRBD1 (5 bases). Trimming pared 5 bases from V and 0 bases from J, leaving 10 bases between. This CDR3 comprises 15 residues. CDR1 and CDR2 (germline): MNHNY, SVGAGI (reference sequence). This CDR3 is CASSRGDATNEKLFF. CDR3 nucleotide sequence: TGTGCCAGCAGTCGAGGGGACGCAACTAATGAAAAACTGTTTTTT.

The chain uses TRBV10-2 and TRBJ1-1; D is unclear. The CDR3 contains 12 residues. Germline assignment: CDR1 WSHSY and CDR2 SAAADI. Trimming took 5 bases from V and 6 from J, leaving 10 bases between them. CDR3 sequence: CASSLTEAEAFF. CDR3 nucleotide sequence: TGCGCCAGCAGTCTCACCGAGGCTGAAGCTTTCTTT.

This sequence joins TRBV7-9 and TRBJ2-5, with TRBD2 identical over 13 bases. The CDR3 is made up of 16 amino acids. V lost 5 bases and J lost 4; bases outside the gene matches: 7. Germline assignment: CDR1 SEHNR and CDR2 FQNEAQ (reference sequence). For the CDR3, the DNA is TGTGCCAGCAGCCTTGACCGACTAGCGGGGGGAGAGACCCAGTACTTC. It specifies CASSLDRLAGGETQYF. Supplemented by reference TRBV7-9 and TRBJ2-5, the full variable domain reads DTGVSQNPRHKITKRGQNVTFRCDPISEHNRLYWYRQTLGQGPEFLTYFQNEAQLEKSRLLSDRFSAERPKGSFSTLEIQRTEQGDSAMYLCASSLDRLAGGETQYFGPGTRLLVL.

J is TRBJ1-2 and V is TRBV10-3; D not resolved. V lost 6 bases and J 3 bases, leaving 5 bases between the germline ends. Germline CDR1 reads ENHRY; CDR2 reads SYGVKD. This CDR3 has 11 amino acids. CDR3: CAIRIDYGYTF. The CDR3 bases are TGTGCCATCAGGATAGACTATGGCTACACCTTC.

The chain carries TRBV6-6 and TRBJ2-5; D not certain. The CDR3 is 11 amino acids. The V and J ends lost 8 bases and 5 bases respectively, with 9 bases between them. Germline-derived CDR1 and CDR2 are MNHNY and SVGAGI (reference sequence). The CDR3 protein is CASLDRETQYF. CDR3 coding DNA: TGTGCCAGCCTCGATAGGGAGACCCAGTACTTC.

The chain combines TRBV7-6 with TRBJ2-7; no definite D call. Germline V lookup: CDR1 SGHVS, CDR2 FNYEAQ. The CDR3 extends over 15 amino acids. V dropped 4 bases and J dropped 2 bases, with 15 bases sitting between them. CDR3 DNA sequence: TGTGCCAGCAGCTCTCAACATACAGTTACCTACGAGCAGTACTTC. The encoded protein is CASSSQHTVTYEQYF.

The CDR3 region is CASSSTGTGRDSPLHF. The CDR3, as DNA: TGTGCCAGCAGTTCCACCGGGACAGGGCGAGATTCACCCCTCCACTTT. The chain has TRBV28 and TRBJ1-6, with 9 nucleotides matching TRBD1. This CDR3 has 16 residues. J gave up 8 bases and V 4 bases, and 9 bases lay outside the gene matches. The germline CDR1 and CDR2 sequences are MDHEN and SYDVKM.

The sample holds one count of this clone. This chain joins TRBV6-6 and TRBJ1-1; no firm D call. V lost 5 bases, J lost 1 base, and 17 bases lay in between. The CDR3 is made up of 16 amino acids. Germline V gene sequence: CDR1 MNHNY, CDR2 SVGAGI (reference sequence). The CDR3 bases are TGTGCCAGCAGTCATGGCCCAGGTAGGACGAACACTGAAGCTTTCTTT. Translating it yields CASSHGPGRTNTEAFF.

The chain links TRBV5-1 to TRBJ2-3; 7 nucleotides line up with TRBD2. With 4 bases clipped from V and 2 bases from J, the junction kept 10 bases outside the gene matches. The germline gives CDR1 SGHRS, CDR2 YFSETQ. The CDR3 runs 16 residues. Here the CDR3 reads CASSDTGTTYTDTQYF. In DNA, the CDR3 is TGCGCCAGCAGCGATACCGGGACTACCTACACAGATACGCAGTATTTT. The full variable domain, in which reference TRBV5-1 and TRBJ2-3 provide the parts outside the CDR3, is KAGVTQTPRYLIKTRGQQVTLSCSPISGHRSVSWYQQTPGQGLQFLFEYFSETQRNKGNFPGRFSGRQFSNSRSEMNVSTLELGDSALYLCASSDTGTTYTDTQYFGPGTRLTVL.

V usage is TRBV29-1 and J usage is TRBJ1-2; D unresolved. Germline assignment: CDR1 SQVTM and CDR2 ANQGSEA. CDR3 length: 12 residues. The V and J ends lost 3 bases and 2 bases respectively, with 7 bases between them. The CDR3: CSVEVGNYGYTF. The DNA for the CDR3 is TGCAGCGTTGAGGTCGGAAACTATGGCTACACCTTC.

The V gene is TRBV5-1, the J gene TRBJ1-2; D possibly corresponds to TRBD1 (5 bases). With 2 bases removed from V and 5 bases from J, the gap between germline ends came to 16 bases. The CDR3 consists of 15 residues. Germline CDR1 SGHRS, CDR2 YFSETQ. The CDR3 nucleotides read TGCGCCAGCAGCTTTGACAGTACCGCCGGGTATGGCTACACCTTC. It translates to CASSFDSTAGYGYTF.

Only a few counts were recorded for this clone. The genes are TRBV6-5 and TRBJ1-1; D not resolved. V was trimmed by 5 bases and J by 12 bases, leaving 19 bases between them. CDR1 is MNHEY, CDR2 SVGAGI, per germline. The CDR3 sequence is 13 residues long. The DNA for the CDR3 is TGTGCCAGCAGTCGTACTCGGGCGGAGAGGACTTTCTTT. Protein: CASSRTRAERTFF.

A single count supports this clone. J is TRBJ1-5 and V is TRBV29-1; TRBD1 matches at 9 bases. J lost 4 bases, V lost 4 bases, and 8 bases had no gene match. Germline V gene data show CDR1 as SQVTM and CDR2 as ANQGSEA. The CDR3 contains 15 residues. CDR3 sequence (DNA): TGCAGCGTTGGATGGGGACAGGGATTGAATCAGCCCCAGCATTTT. Its protein product is CSVGWGQGLNQPQHF.

This clone was found a few times. The V gene is TRBV19, the J gene TRBJ1-3, with D perhaps matching TRBD1 (6 bases). Germline V gene lookup returns CDR1 LNHDA and CDR2 SQIVND (reference sequence). V shed 4 bases and J shed 4 bases, with 17 bases lying between them. The CDR3 length is 16 residues. Here the CDR3 reads CASSTTLQGPGNTIYF. DNA of the CDR3: TGTGCCAGTAGTACCACCTTACAGGGTCCCGGAAACACCATATATTTT.

The chain is built from TRBV11-3 and TRBJ2-1; D ambiguous. CDR1 and CDR2 (germline): SGHNT, YENEEA. With 0 bases removed from V and 6 bases from J, the gap between germline ends came to 9 bases. The CDR3 is 14 residues long. The CDR3 protein is CASSLDPWSNEQFF. CDR3 nucleotide sequence: TGTGCCAGCAGCTTAGATCCCTGGAGCAATGAGCAGTTCTTC.

V usage is TRBV7-9 and J usage is TRBJ1-2; D unresolved. The CDR3 covers 15 residues. Per the germline V gene, CDR1 is SEHNR and CDR2 is FQNEAQ (reference sequence). The ends were cut back, 1 base at V and 4 bases at J, with 13 bases in the middle. CDR3 residues: CASSLGQPGGYGYTF. The CDR3 DNA sequence: TGTGCCAGCAGCTTAGGGCAGCCCGGAGGCTATGGCTACACCTTC. The full variable domain, its missing parts supplied by reference TRBV7-9 and TRBJ1-2, is DTGVSQNPRHKITKRGQNVTFRCDPISEHNRLYWYRQTLGQGPEFLTYFQNEAQLEKSRLLSDRFSAERPKGSFSTLEIQRTEQGDSAMYLCASSLGQPGGYGYTFGSGTRLTVV.

The chain couples TRBV5-4 to TRBJ2-1; 8 bases fit TRBD2. Germline V CDR1 and CDR2: SGHNT, YYREEE (reference sequence). With V trimmed by 4 bases and J by 2 bases, 8 bases remained unmatched. The CDR3 runs to 16 residues. CDR3 sequence (DNA): TGTGCCAGCAGCGAGTCAGCGGGGGCTACCTACAATGAGCAGTTCTTC. Translation gives CASSESAGATYNEQFF.

The chain joins TRBV18 to TRBJ2-7, with a weak D call TRBD1 (5 bases). The CDR3 contains 13 residues. Per germline, CDR1 KGHSH and CDR2 LQKENI. The ends were cut back, 3 bases at V and 3 bases at J, with 9 bases in the middle. The CDR3 sequence: CASSPGRDYEQYF. The CDR3 region has the DNA TGTGCCAGCTCACCGGGCAGGGACTACGAGCAGTACTTC.